This T cell receptor (beta chain) stems from a study of blood T cell repertoires in COVID-19. Study in general: The analysed material was cDNA or gDNA that came from T cells, B-cell-depleted T cells, or PBMCs.

This CDR3 spans 14 amino acids. Trimming stripped 7 bases from V and 4 bases from J, with 16 bases between. Germline-derived CDR1 and CDR2 are SGHTA and FQGNSA. Study processing details: Reference gene primer amplification gave estimated nucleated cell counts. The table came from immunoSEQ multiplex PCR; TCRdb's copy has only in-frame clones and leaves some out. That table is the source of V, J and clone size, and D and trimming were worked out from the DNA. The table includes tens of thousands of clones, around four fifths detected once. The rearrangement joins TRBV7-2 to TRBJ2-5, with a tentative D call TRBD1 (6 bases). The clonotype originates from a man aged 60 to 69 with active COVID-19. Sequencing used peripheral blood. The CDR3 loop is CASTQGPTLETQYF. The CDR3 region has the DNA TGTGCCAGCACCCAGGGGCCCACTCTAGAGACCCAGTACTTC. Variable domain in full (rest from reference TRBV7-2 and TRBJ2-5): GAGVSQSPSNKVTEKGKDVELRCDPISGHTALYWYRQSLGQGLEFLIYFQGNSAPDKSGLPSDRFSAERTGGSVSTLTIQRTQQEDSAVYLCASTQGPTLETQYFGPGTRLLVL.